One and the same sample provided the 25 T cell receptor beta chains below, sequenced in a study of blood T cell repertoires in COVID-19. Assay: immunoSEQ multiplex PCR; the TCRdb copy retains only in-frame clones and omits some. This table holds about 160,000 clones, roughly 85% found once. Sequencing input: peripheral blood. All receptors come from a human donor with acute or convalescent COVID-19. The donor label of this sample is uncertain.

This sequence joins TRBV7-2 and TRBJ2-5; 7 nucleotides line up with TRBD2. Unmatched junction bases numbered 6, after V lost 0 bases and J lost 5 bases. Germline CDR1 and CDR2: SGHTA and FQGNSA. The CDR3 loop spans 15 amino acids. CDR3 in DNA: TGTGCCAGCAGCTTAGCGAGGACTAGAGATGAGACCCAGTACTTC. This gives the protein CASSLARTRDETQYF.

The V and J genes are TRBV11-3 and TRBJ2-1; 9 bases are shared with TRBD1. Germline CDR1 is SGHNT and CDR2 is YENEEA. Trimming removed 9 bases from V and 5 bases from J; junction bases left unmatched: 8. CDR3 length: 14 residues. The CDR3 is CASQPGQGNNEQFF. The CDR3 coding sequence is TGTGCCAGTCAACCGGGACAGGGTAACAATGAGCAGTTCTTC. Full variable domain (rest looked up from reference TRBV11-3 and TRBJ2-1): EAGVVQSPRYKIIEKKQPVAFWCNPISGHNTLYWYLQNLGQGPELLIRYENEEAVDDSQLPKDRFSAERLKGVDSTLKIQPAELGDSAVYLCASQPGQGNNEQFFGPGTRLTVL.

The chain carries TRBV11-2 and TRBJ1-1; D is perhaps TRBD1 (5 bases). Germline values: CDR1 SGHAT, CDR2 FQNNGV. V was cut by 7 bases and J by 1 base, with 13 bases left in between. This CDR3 is 14 amino acids long. The CDR3 spells CASTQTARNTEAFF. The CDR3 DNA is TGTGCCAGCACCCAGACAGCCAGGAACACTGAAGCTTTCTTT.

This rearrangement joins TRBV5-1 to TRBJ1-5, with 7 bases aligning to TRBD1. In germline, CDR1 is SGHRS, CDR2 YFSETQ. CDR3 length: 16 residues. The ends lost 0 bases at V and 4 bases at J; junction bases unmatched: 7. The DNA for the CDR3 is TGCGCCAGCAGCTTGGGGGACAGTAAGGGGAATCAGCCCCAGCATTTT. Translation: CASSLGDSKGNQPQHF.

This chain links TRBV2 with TRBJ1-5; 9 positions agree with TRBD1. With 4 bases clipped from V and 3 bases from J, the junction kept 7 bases outside the gene matches. The CDR3 is 16 amino acids. Germline lookup yields CDR1 SNHLY and CDR2 FYNNEI. CDR3 bases: TGTGCCAGCAGTGCCTGGGGACAGGGCGACAATCAGCCCCAGCATTTT. Protein product: CASSAWGQGDNQPQHF. The full variable domain, completed using reference TRBV2 and TRBJ1-5, is EPEVTQTPSHQVTQMGQEVILRCVPISNHLYFYWYRQILGQKVEFLVSFYNNEISEKSEIFDDQFSVERPDGSNFTLKIRSTKLEDSAMYFCASSAWGQGDNQPQHFGDGTRLSIL.

In DNA, the CDR3 is TGTGCCAGCAGCCAGGATGGGACAGACTATCAGCCCCAGCATTTT. Translating it yields CASSQDGTDYQPQHF. The V gene is TRBV7-9, the J gene TRBJ1-5; TRBD1 aligns across 7 bases. V shed 5 bases, J shed 5 bases, and the junction held 9 bases outside the gene matches. The CDR3 is 15 amino acids. The germline V gene has CDR1 SEHNR and CDR2 FQNEAQ (reference sequence). The variable domain in full, with the rest retrieved from reference TRBV7-9 and TRBJ1-5, is DTGVSQNPRHKITKRGQNVTFRCDPISEHNRLYWYRQTLGQGPEFLTYFQNEAQLEKSRLLSDRFSAERPKGSFSTLEIQRTEQGDSAMYLCASSQDGTDYQPQHFGDGTRLSIL.

The chain joins TRBV7-2 to TRBJ2-5; TRBD2 agrees at 9 bases. The CDR3 totals 16 residues. Losses at the gene ends were 1 base for V and 4 bases for J; bases not matched to a gene: 7. Germline CDR1 is SGHTA and CDR2 is FQGNSA. CDR3 amino acids: CASSLEGGGARETQYF. The CDR3 DNA is TGTGCCAGCAGCTTAGAAGGCGGGGGGGCCAGAGAGACCCAGTACTTC.

This clone was seen a single time. The rearrangement links TRBV3-1 (or the pseudogene TRBV3-2) to TRBJ2-5; 7 nucleotides align to TRBD1. Germline lookup yields CDR1 LGHDT and CDR2 YNNKEL (reference sequence). The CDR3 contains 16 residues. V dropped 1 base and J dropped 5; count of bases not matched to a gene: 10. CDR3 DNA sequence: TGTGCCAGCAGCCAAGCCCTGACAGGGTCTGTGGAGACCCAGTACTTC. It is translated as CASSQALTGSVETQYF.

The chain has TRBV5-4 and TRBJ2-7; a weak D match, TRBD1 (6 bases). Germline CDR1 reads SGHNT; CDR2 reads YYREEE (reference sequence). The CDR3 covers 15 residues. The germline V and J ends were trimmed by 4 bases and 2 bases, with 16 bases remaining between them. The CDR3 is CASSPKQGITYEQYF. The CDR3 DNA reads as TGTGCCAGCAGCCCAAAACAGGGTATCACCTACGAGCAGTACTTC.

This chain joins TRBV2 and TRBJ1-5; 8 nucleotides align to TRBD1. The trim removed 7 bases at V and 3 bases at J, leaving 8 bases unmatched. CDR3 length: 15 residues. Germline CDR1 and CDR2: SNHLY and FYNNEI. As DNA, the CDR3 is TGTGCCAGCAAGACTAACAGGGGGTTCAATCAGCCCCAGCATTTT. It translates to CASKTNRGFNQPQHF. Full variable domain (remainder filled in from reference TRBV2 and TRBJ1-5): EPEVTQTPSHQVTQMGQEVILRCVPISNHLYFYWYRQILGQKVEFLVSFYNNEISEKSEIFDDQFSVERPDGSNFTLKIRSTKLEDSAMYFCASKTNRGFNQPQHFGDGTRLSIL.

The rearrangement links TRBV30 to TRBJ1-4; 8 bases are shared with TRBD1. Germline V gene lookup returns CDR1 GTSNPN and CDR2 SVGIG (reference sequence). Trimming cost V 2 bases and J 7 bases; bases outside gene matches: 9. The CDR3 spans 15 residues. CDR3 residues: CAWSKLGQAGEKLFF. CDR3 nucleotide sequence: TGTGCCTGGAGTAAGTTGGGACAGGCCGGTGAAAAACTGTTTTTT.

The chain joins TRBV7-6 to TRBJ1-2, with D possibly being TRBD1 (5 bases). The CDR3 covers 15 residues. The germline CDR1 and CDR2 sequences are SGHVS and FNYEAQ. Trimming removed 5 bases at V and 1 base at J, with 14 bases between. The CDR3 DNA sequence: TGTGCCAGCAGCCCCGGGGGGAATCTTAACTATGGCTACACCTTC. It specifies CASSPGGNLNYGYTF.

The chain couples TRBV12-3 or TRBV12-4 to TRBJ2-5; weak D call: TRBD1 (6 bases). Trimming removed 5 bases from V and 3 bases from J, with 10 bases in between. The CDR3 length is 13 residues. The CDR3 DNA is TGTGCCAGCAGTCCGAGGACAGAAGAGACCCAGTACTTC. Translation gives CASSPRTEETQYF.

V is TRBV5-4 and J is TRBJ2-7; 11 bases are shared with TRBD2. CDR3 length: 15 amino acids. The V gene end was trimmed by 3 bases and the J gene end by 1 base; junction bases not matched to a gene: 3. Germline lookup yields CDR1 SGHNT and CDR2 YYREEE (reference sequence). The CDR3, as DNA: TGTGCCAGCAGCTCTAGACTAGCGGGGTCCTACGAGCAGTACTTC. Its translation is CASSSRLAGSYEQYF. The whole variable domain, filled in from reference TRBV5-4 and TRBJ2-7, reads ETGVTQSPTHLIKTRGQQVTLRCSSQSGHNTVSWYQQALGQGPQFIFQYYREEENGRGNFPPRFSGLQFPNYSSELNVNALELDDSALYLCASSSRLAGSYEQYFGPGTRLTVT.

The chain uses TRBV7-9 and TRBJ2-7, with TRBD2 as a possible D gene (5 bases). CDR1 is SEHNR, CDR2 FQNEAQ, per germline (reference sequence). CDR3 length equals 16 residues. V gave up 0 bases and J gave up 0 bases, with 12 bases separating them. CDR3 in DNA: TGTGCCAGCAGCTTAGCACTAGGGCAGGTCTCCTACGAGCAGTACTTC. This gives the protein CASSLALGQVSYEQYF.

This clone was seen only once. The rearrangement joins TRBV7-2 to TRBJ1-3, with D tentatively TRBD1 (5 bases). Germline values: CDR1 SGHTA, CDR2 FQGNSA. CDR3 size: 15 residues. Trimming left V 5 bases short and J 5 bases short, with 16 bases between. CDR3 DNA sequence: TGTGCCAGCAGCCCTGGCGGGGGGGGTAGAAACACCATATATTTT. Translation: CASSPGGGGRNTIYF.

The chain recombines TRBV7-9 with TRBJ2-7; tentatively, D is TRBD1 (6 bases). The CDR3 contains 14 residues. Trimming shortened V by 3 bases and J by 0 bases, and 9 bases separated the two germline ends. In germline, CDR1 is SEHNR, CDR2 FQNEAQ (reference sequence). CDR3 sequence reads: CASSFDRFSYEQYF. CDR3 nucleotides: TGTGCCAGCAGCTTTGACAGGTTCTCCTACGAGCAGTACTTC.

The chain links TRBV24-1 to TRBJ1-4; maybe TRBD1 (5 bases). There are 16 residues in the CDR3. The V end was cut by 4 bases, the J end by 5 bases, with 16 bases between. Germline CDR1 KGHDR, CDR2 SFDVKD. The CDR3 bases are TGTGCCACCAGTGACGGGACTCCGGGACCCAATGAAAAACTGTTTTTT. It codes for CATSDGTPGPNEKLFF.

The count of this clone is one. The chain couples TRBV5-1 to TRBJ1-1, with D possibly TRBD1 on 6 matching bases. The V gene's germline CDR1 is SGHRS and CDR2 YFSETQ. The CDR3 has 15 amino acids. V was trimmed by 2 bases and J by 1 base, leaving 12 bases between them. In nucleotides, the CDR3 is TGCGCCAGCAGCTTCGCCGGACAGAAGAACACTGAAGCTTTCTTT. Its translation is CASSFAGQKNTEAFF. The variable domain in full, completed from reference TRBV5-1 and TRBJ1-1, reads KAGVTQTPRYLIKTRGQQVTLSCSPISGHRSVSWYQQTPGQGLQFLFEYFSETQRNKGNFPGRFSGRQFSNSRSEMNVSTLELGDSALYLCASSFAGQKNTEAFFGQGTRLTVV.

The chain links TRBV19 to TRBJ1-2; unclear D gene. Trimming removed 6 bases from V and 5 bases from J, with 19 bases in between. The germline CDR1 and CDR2 sequences are LNHDA and SQIVND (reference sequence). This CDR3 is 15 amino acids long. The CDR3 nucleotides read TGTGCCAGTAGGCCGCCTGTAAGCATTCGTTATGGCTACACCTTC. Its translation: CASRPPVSIRYGYTF.

The rearrangement joins TRBV19 to TRBJ2-6; TRBD1 is a possible D gene (5 bases). The V end lost 3 bases, the J end lost 1 base, and 16 bases lay between the germline ends. Per the germline V gene, CDR1 is LNHDA and CDR2 is SQIVND (reference sequence). The CDR3 is 18 amino acids. The CDR3 DNA reads as TGTGCCAGTAGTATCTGGGGCAGGGTAAGGTCTGGGGCCAACGTCCTGACTTTC. Its protein is CASSIWGRVRSGANVLTF.

V usage is TRBV18 and J usage is TRBJ2-3, with 9 bases that match TRBD1. There are 17 residues in the CDR3. V lost 2 bases to trimming and J lost 3 bases; unmatched junction nucleotides: 9. The germline CDR1 and CDR2 sequences are KGHSH and LQKENI. The CDR3 loop reads CASSPRGSTGGTDTQYF. The CDR3 DNA reads as TGTGCCAGCTCACCAAGGGGGTCGACAGGGGGAACAGATACGCAGTATTTT.

The V gene is TRBV6-2 or TRBV6-3, the J gene TRBJ1-1; perhaps TRBD1 as D (5 bases). CDR3 length equals 16 residues. The germline V and J ends were trimmed by 5 bases and 4 bases, with 20 bases remaining between them. In germline, CDR1 is MNHEY, CDR2 SVGEGT. DNA of the CDR3: TGTGCCAGCAGTCACGCGGGACCTTCCCCGGGCACTGAAGCTTTCTTT. It codes for CASSHAGPSPGTEAFF.

Only one count was recorded for this clone. The chain has TRBV9 and TRBJ1-1, with 7 bases that match TRBD1. Germline trimming cut 3 bases from V and 1 base from J; bases unmatched to any gene: 6. The germline V gene has CDR1 SGDLS and CDR2 YYNGEE. This CDR3 has 15 residues. CDR3 protein: CASSAWGQKNTEAFF. CDR3 DNA sequence: TGTGCCAGCAGCGCCTGGGGACAGAAGAACACTGAAGCTTTCTTT.

This clone appeared a few times. The chain combines TRBV11-2 with TRBJ2-1; the D is unclear. This CDR3 contains 15 residues. CDR1 is SGHAT and CDR2 is FQNNGV in the germline V gene. V gave up 0 bases and J gave up 3 bases, with 9 bases separating them. For the CDR3, the DNA is TGTGCCAGCAGCTTAGAGGGCTCCTACTACAATGAGCAGTTCTTC. This gives the protein CASSLEGSYYNEQFF.